The next 21 T cell receptor beta chains were all read from a single sample in a study of naive and memory T cell subsets. The beta constant-region primer was an equimolar mix of two oligonucleotides covering TRBC1 and TRBC2. TCRdb re-called the UMI-ligation and nested PCR reads through MiXCR, storing one row per CDR3 protein. The sample consists of 130,000 to 150,000 distinct CDR3 sequences, about a sixth of them appearing once. Specimen: naive CD4+ T cells from blood. The receptors stem from a human donor in good health.

V gene TRBV7-2 combines with J gene TRBJ2-1, with a weak D call TRBD2 (6 bases). Trimming cost V 3 bases and J 7 bases, with 16 bases left between them. CDR3 length equals 15 residues. Germline lookup yields CDR1 SGHTA and CDR2 FQGNSA. The CDR3: CASSLGGGPYNEQFF. The CDR3, as DNA: TGTGCCAGCAGCTTGGGCGGAGGGCCGTATAATGAGCAGTTCTTC.

This clonotype turned up a few times. V usage is TRBV18 and J usage is TRBJ2-3; 11 bases line up with TRBD2. Germline V gives CDR1 KGHSH, CDR2 LQKENI. The J segment lost 3 bases and the V segment lost 7 bases, leaving 9 bases of the junction unmatched. This CDR3 is 16 amino acids long. CDR3 nucleotide sequence: TGTGCCAGCTATGATGGGACTAGCGGACCGACAGATACGCAGTATTTT. Amino acid sequence: CASYDGTSGPTDTQYF.

Worth noting for this clonotype: A read error may explain this, as a much larger clone is one base away. J is TRBJ2-7 and V is TRBV6-6; 9 bases align to TRBD1. Looked up from germline, CDR1 is MNHNY and CDR2 is SVGAGI (reference sequence). V lost 6 bases to trimming and J lost 6 bases; unmatched junction nucleotides: 9. The CDR3 has 14 residues. The CDR3: CASRHGQGCSEQYF. CDR3 bases: TGTGCCAGCAGACACGGACAGGGGTGCTCCGAGCAGTACTTC.

The V call is TRBV6-5, the J call TRBJ1-2; D is uncertain. Trimming removed 1 base at V and 7 bases at J, with 10 bases between. The CDR3 is made up of 13 amino acids. CDR1 is MNHEY, CDR2 SVGAGI, per germline. CDR3 nucleotides: TGTGCCAGCAGTTACTTTGCAGGCTCTGGCTACACCTTC. Protein sequence: CASSYFAGSGYTF.

The chain is built from TRBV20-1 and TRBJ2-6, with D perhaps given as TRBD1 or TRBD2 (5 bases each). Germline V gene lookup returns CDR1 DFQATT and CDR2 SNEGSKA (reference sequence). The CDR3 sequence is 18 residues long. V lost 6 bases and J lost 0, with 21 bases in between. CDR3 DNA sequence: TGCAGTGCCCCCGATCAGAGGGGCAGCGTCTCTGGGGCCAACGTCCTGACTTTC. Amino acid sequence: CSAPDQRGSVSGANVLTF.

This clonotype has just a few counts. The rearrangement uses TRBV5-1 and TRBJ2-5, with 7 bases aligning to TRBD1. Germline loops: CDR1 SGHRS, CDR2 YFSETQ. CDR3 size: 14 residues. V shed 2 bases, J shed 4 bases, and the junction held 5 bases outside the gene matches. This chain's CDR3 is CASSFQGDGETQYF. The CDR3 DNA sequence: TGCGCCAGCAGCTTCCAGGGGGACGGAGAGACCCAGTACTTC.

The chain couples TRBV19 to TRBJ2-2, with a weak D call TRBD1 (5 bases). Germline V lookup: CDR1 LNHDA, CDR2 SQIVND (reference sequence). The CDR3 runs to 13 residues. Deletions cut 6 bases from V and 4 bases from J, with 9 bases between. This chain's CDR3 is CASSTGFTGELFF. CDR3 nucleotide sequence: TGTGCCAGTAGCACAGGATTCACCGGGGAGCTGTTTTTT.

Only a few counts were recorded for this clonotype. V gene TRBV12-3 or TRBV12-4 combines with J gene TRBJ2-3, with 8 bases lining up with TRBD2. Trimming took 6 bases from V and 1 from J; bases not matched to a gene: 6. CDR3 length: 15 residues. The CDR3 bases are TGTGCCAGCAGCAAACCGGGACTAGGCACAGATACGCAGTATTTT. It encodes CASSKPGLGTDTQYF.

This clonotype has just a few counts. The chain joins TRBV13 to TRBJ2-2, with TRBD1 matching 9 bases. Looked up from germline, CDR1 is PRHDT and CDR2 is FYEKMQ (reference sequence). The length of the CDR3 is 14 residues. The trim removed 3 bases at V and 6 bases at J, leaving 2 bases unmatched. The CDR3 is CASSFRQGAGELFF. The CDR3 nucleotides are TGTGCCAGCAGCTTCCGACAGGGGGCCGGGGAGCTGTTTTTT.

CDR3 sequence reads: CASSLVRQGYGYTF. CDR3 nucleotide sequence: TGTGCCAGCAGCTTAGTACGCCAGGGCTATGGCTACACCTTC. The chain recombines TRBV7-9 with TRBJ1-2, with a tentative D call TRBD1 (5 bases). CDR3 length: 14 amino acids. Germline CDR1 and CDR2: SEHNR and FQNEAQ (reference sequence). Deletions cut 1 base from V and 4 bases from J, with 10 bases between.

This clonotype was seen a handful of times. V gene TRBV3-1 combines with J gene TRBJ2-3; D unresolved. The CDR3 runs 14 residues. The germline gives CDR1 LGHDT, CDR2 YNNKEL (reference sequence). The V end lost 9 bases, the J end lost 2 bases, and 15 bases lay between the germline ends. In nucleotides, the CDR3 is TGTGCCAGTGCCCGTTTCCCCTTCACAGATACGCAGTATTTT. This translates into CASARFPFTDTQYF.

This clonotype was detected a few times. The J gene is TRBJ1-5, the V gene TRBV10-3; 7 bases are a match to TRBD1. The trim removed 10 bases at V and 2 bases at J, leaving 5 bases unmatched. The germline V gene encodes CDR1 ENHRY and CDR2 SYGVKD. The length of the CDR3 is 13 residues. The DNA of the CDR3 is TGTGCCACCAGACAGGGTGGCAATCAGCCCCAGCATTTT. Translated: CATRQGGNQPQHF.

The chain employs TRBV27 and TRBJ2-2; TRBD2 aligns across 9 bases. The V gene end was trimmed by 9 bases and the J gene end by 5 bases; junction bases not matched to a gene: 7. Germline loops: CDR1 MNHEY, CDR2 SMNVEV (reference sequence). The CDR3 contains 14 residues. The CDR3 region has the DNA TGTGCCAGGAGGATAGCGGGAGAGACCGGGGAGCTGTTTTTT. It encodes CARRIAGETGELFF.

This clonotype was detected a few times. V gene TRBV4-1 combines with J gene TRBJ2-5; TRBD2 matches at 10 bases. The germline CDR1 and CDR2 sequences are MGHRA and YSYEKL. The CDR3 extends over 17 amino acids. V shed 2 bases, J shed 2 bases, and the junction held 8 bases outside the gene matches. In DNA, the CDR3 is TGCGCCAGCAGCCAACCGCGGCTAGCGGGGGCTCAAGAGACCCAGTACTTC. It translates to CASSQPRLAGAQETQYF.

This chain joins TRBV18 and TRBJ2-4, with D unclear. Germline loops: CDR1 KGHSH, CDR2 LQKENI. V dropped 3 bases and J dropped 4 bases, with 13 bases sitting between them. The CDR3 runs to 15 residues. In DNA form, the CDR3 reads TGTGCCAGCTCACCTCGGGTACTGGGGAAAAACATTCAGTACTTC. Translating it yields CASSPRVLGKNIQYF.

The chain carries TRBV27 and TRBJ2-7, with D possibly matching TRBD1 (6 bases). V shed 2 bases and J shed 0 bases, with 11 bases lying between them. CDR1 and CDR2 (germline): MNHEY, SMNVEV (reference sequence). This CDR3 has 15 residues. CDR3 sequence: CASSLDWGRSYEQYF. The DNA for the CDR3 is TGTGCCAGCAGTTTAGATTGGGGGCGCTCCTACGAGCAGTACTTC.

This clonotype was seen repeatedly, ten times or more. This rearrangement joins TRBV27 to TRBJ2-4; D is possibly TRBD2 (5 bases). The CDR3 is made up of 13 amino acids. V lost 7 bases and J 0 bases, leaving 7 bases between the germline ends. Germline V gene lookup returns CDR1 MNHEY and CDR2 SMNVEV (reference sequence). As DNA, the CDR3 is TGTGCCAGCATCGGGATAGCCAAAAACATTCAGTACTTC. Translated, it gives CASIGIAKNIQYF.

V is TRBV6-2 or TRBV6-3 and J is TRBJ2-7; D remains ambiguous. The CDR3 covers 15 residues. With 6 bases removed from V and 6 bases from J, the gap between germline ends came to 21 bases. Per germline, CDR1 MNHEY and CDR2 SVGEGT. CDR3 DNA: TGTGCCAGCAGGAGGACGGCATCCAGTCCGGGCGAGCAGTACTTC. It specifies CASRRTASSPGEQYF.

The V gene is TRBV5-1, the J gene TRBJ2-7; the match to TRBD1 covers 9 bases. V shed 3 bases, J shed 6 bases, and the junction held 10 bases outside the gene matches. CDR3 length: 15 amino acids. Germline V lookup: CDR1 SGHRS, CDR2 YFSETQ. The CDR3 spells CASSSTGTGSGEQYF. The CDR3, as DNA: TGCGCCAGCAGCTCTACCGGGACAGGGAGCGGCGAGCAGTACTTC. Based on the CDR3 plus reference TRBV5-1 and TRBJ2-7, the full variable domain is KAGVTQTPRYLIKTRGQQVTLSCSPISGHRSVSWYQQTPGQGLQFLFEYFSETQRNKGNFPGRFSGRQFSNSRSEMNVSTLELGDSALYLCASSSTGTGSGEQYFGPGTRLTVT.

This clonotype was detected a few times. The gene calls are TRBV30 and TRBJ1-6; D perhaps matches TRBD1 (6 bases). Trimming took off 5 bases at V and 6 bases at J, with 23 bases between the two ends. CDR3 length: 17 amino acids. The germline V gene has CDR1 GTSNPN and CDR2 SVGIG (reference sequence). This CDR3 reads CAWDPSRGRGSNSPLHF. The CDR3 DNA reads as TGTGCCTGGGACCCCTCCAGGGGCCGGGGGAGTAATTCACCCCTCCACTTT.

The rearrangement joins TRBV20-1 to TRBJ2-1; TRBD2 is a possible D gene (5 bases). This CDR3 has 13 residues. The germline CDR1 and CDR2 sequences are DFQATT and SNEGSKA (reference sequence). Trimming removed 5 bases from V and 9 bases from J, with 17 bases in between. The CDR3 bases are TGCAGTGCTTCTGCGGTCCGGGCGGGTGAGCAGTTCTTC. As protein: CSASAVRAGEQFF.